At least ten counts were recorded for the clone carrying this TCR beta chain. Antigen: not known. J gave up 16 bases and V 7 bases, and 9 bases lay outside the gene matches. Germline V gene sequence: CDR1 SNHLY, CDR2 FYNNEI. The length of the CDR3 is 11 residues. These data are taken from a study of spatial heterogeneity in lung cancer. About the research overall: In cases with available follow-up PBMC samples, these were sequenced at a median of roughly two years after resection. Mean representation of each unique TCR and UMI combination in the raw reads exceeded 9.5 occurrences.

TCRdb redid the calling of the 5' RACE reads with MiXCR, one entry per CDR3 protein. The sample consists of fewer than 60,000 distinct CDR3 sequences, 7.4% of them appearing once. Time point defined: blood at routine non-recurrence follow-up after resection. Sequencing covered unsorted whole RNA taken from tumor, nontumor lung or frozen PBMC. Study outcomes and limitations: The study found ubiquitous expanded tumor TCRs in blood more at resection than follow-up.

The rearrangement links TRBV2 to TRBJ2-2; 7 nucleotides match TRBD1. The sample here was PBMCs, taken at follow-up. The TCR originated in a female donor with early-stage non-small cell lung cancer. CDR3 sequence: CASTAYDREFF. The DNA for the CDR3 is TGTGCCAGCACTGCCTACGACAGGGAGTTTTTT. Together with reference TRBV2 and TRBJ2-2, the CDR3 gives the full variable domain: EPEVTQTPSHQVTQMGQEVILRCVPISNHLYFYWYRQILGQKVEFLVSFYNNEISEKSEIFDDQFSVERPDGSNFTLKIRSTKLEDSAMYFCASTAYDREFFGEGSRLTVL.